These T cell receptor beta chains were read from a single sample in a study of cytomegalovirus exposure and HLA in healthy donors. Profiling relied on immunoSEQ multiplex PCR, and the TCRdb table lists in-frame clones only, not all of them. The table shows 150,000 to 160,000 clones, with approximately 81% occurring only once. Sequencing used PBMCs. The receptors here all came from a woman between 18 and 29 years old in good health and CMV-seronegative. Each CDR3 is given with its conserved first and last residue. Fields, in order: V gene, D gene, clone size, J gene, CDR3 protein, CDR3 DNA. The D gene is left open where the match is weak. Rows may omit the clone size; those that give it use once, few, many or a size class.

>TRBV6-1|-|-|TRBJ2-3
CASSEAQVVTDTQYF
TGTGCCAGCAGTGAAGCGCAGGTGGTTACAGATACGCAGTATTTT
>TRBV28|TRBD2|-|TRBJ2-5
CASSLLAGEYVTQYF
TGTGCCAGCAGTCTCTTAGCGGGAGAGTATGTGACCCAGTACTTC
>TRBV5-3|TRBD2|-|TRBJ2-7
CARSLVGGDSVRLAGVHEQYF
TGTGCCAGAAGCTTGGTAGGCGGGGATTCTGTAAGACTAGCGGGAGTCCACGAGCAGTACTTC
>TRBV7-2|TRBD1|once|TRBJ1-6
CASSLMGAGGSPLHF
TGTGCCAGCAGCTTAATGGGGGCAGGGGGGTCACCCCTCCACTTT
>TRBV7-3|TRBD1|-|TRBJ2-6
CASSLTAGTGGNVLTF
TGTGCCAGCAGCTTAACGGCCGGGACAGGGGGCAACGTCCTGACTTTC
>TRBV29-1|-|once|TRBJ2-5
CSVEPGVVVGIETQYF
TGCAGCGTTGAACCCGGGGTTGTCGTGGGGATCGAGACCCAGTACTTC
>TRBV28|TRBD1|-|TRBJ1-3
CASSFPGGSGNTIYF
TGTGCCAGCAGTTTCCCAGGGGGCTCCGGAAACACCATATATTTT
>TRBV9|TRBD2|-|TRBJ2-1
CASSVGGGARNEQFF
TGTGCCAGCAGCGTAGGCGGGGGGGCCAGAAATGAGCAGTTCTTC
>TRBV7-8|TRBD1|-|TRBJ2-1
CASSERQGAVNEQFF
TGTGCCAGCAGCGAGCGACAGGGGGCGGTTAATGAGCAGTTCTTC
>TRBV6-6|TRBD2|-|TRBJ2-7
CASGRRENEQYF
TGTGCCAGCGGGCGGCGGGAGAACGAGCAGTACTTC
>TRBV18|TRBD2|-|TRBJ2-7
CASSPPGLANDYEQYF
TGTGCCAGCTCACCCCCGGGACTAGCAAACGACTACGAGCAGTACTTC
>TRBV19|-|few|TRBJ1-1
CASSDRDIPEAFF
TGTGCCAGTAGTGATCGGGACATTCCTGAAGCTTTCTTT
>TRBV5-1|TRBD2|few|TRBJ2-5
CASSLGAGEETQYF
TGCGCCAGCAGCTTGGGGGCGGGAGAGGAGACCCAGTACTTC
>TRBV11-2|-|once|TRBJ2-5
CASSLGRSLQETQYF
TGTGCCAGCAGCTTAGGGCGGAGCTTACAAGAGACCCAGTACTTC
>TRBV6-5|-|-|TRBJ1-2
CASSSLWGEGGYGYTF
TGTGCCAGCAGTTCCCTCTGGGGGGAGGGTGGGTATGGCTACACCTTC
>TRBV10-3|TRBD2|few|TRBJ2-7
CAAAAGAYEQYF
TGTGCCGCCGCAGCGGGAGCATACGAGCAGTACTTC
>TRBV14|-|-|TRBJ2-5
CASSQVSEEGETQYF
TGTGCCAGCAGCCAAGTGTCGGAGGAGGGGGAGACCCAGTACTTC
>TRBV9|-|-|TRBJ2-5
CASSRSGETQYF
TGTGCCAGCAGTAGGTCGGGGGAGACCCAGTACTTC
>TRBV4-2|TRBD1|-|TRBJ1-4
CASSHDGQANEKLFF
TGTGCCAGCAGCCACGATGGACAGGCTAATGAAAAACTGTTTTTT
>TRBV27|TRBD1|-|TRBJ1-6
CASSPQGVGGSPLHF
TGTGCCAGCAGCCCACAGGGGGTTGGGGGTTCACCCCTCCACTTT
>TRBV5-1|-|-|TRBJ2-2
CASEDEGTELFF
TGCGCCAGCGAGGACGAGGGCACAGAGCTGTTTTTT
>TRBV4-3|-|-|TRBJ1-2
CASSQNREYTF
TGCGCCAGCAGCCAGAACAGGGAATACACCTTC
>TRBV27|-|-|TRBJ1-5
CASSPSSGESNQPQHF
TGTGCCAGCAGTCCCTCCTCAGGGGAAAGCAATCAGCCCCAGCATTTT
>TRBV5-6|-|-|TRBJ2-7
CASSIDNTYEQYF
TGTGCCAGCAGCATAGACAATACCTACGAGCAGTACTTC